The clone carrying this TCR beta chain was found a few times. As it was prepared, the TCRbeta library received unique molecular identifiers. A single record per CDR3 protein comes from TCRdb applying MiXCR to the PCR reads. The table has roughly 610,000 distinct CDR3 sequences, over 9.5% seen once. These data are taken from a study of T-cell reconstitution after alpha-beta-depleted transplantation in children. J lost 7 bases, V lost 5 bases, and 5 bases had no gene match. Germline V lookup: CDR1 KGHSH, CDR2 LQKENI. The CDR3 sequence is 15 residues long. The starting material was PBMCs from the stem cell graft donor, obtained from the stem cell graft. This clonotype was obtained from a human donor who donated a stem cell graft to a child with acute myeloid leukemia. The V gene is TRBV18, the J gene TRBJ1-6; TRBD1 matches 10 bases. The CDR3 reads CASSSPDRGNSPLHF. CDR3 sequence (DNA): TGTGCCAGCTCAAGTCCGGACAGGGGGAATTCACCCCTCCACTTT.